This TCR beta chain was documented in a study of cytomegalovirus exposure and HLA in healthy donors. Study-wide context: The use of the same platform for the 95 to 150 validation repertoires and the roughly 730 first-cohort repertoires was reported by a later analysis. Study conclusions and caveats: Under in vitro conditions, three CMV-associated chains were confirmed as specific for CMV antigens. Diagnosis of cytomegalovirus status made by the classifier reportedly showed high specificity and sensitivity.

Among the 90 to 150 subjects of the validation cohort, separate from the approximately 670-subject first cohort, were the donors. The table came from immunoSEQ multiplex PCR; TCRdb's copy has only in-frame clones and leaves some out. This table has some 74,000 clones, approximately 93% appearing once. Trimming at V came to 1 base and at J to 0 bases, leaving 0 bases not matched to a gene. The germline gives CDR1 LGHNA, CDR2 YSLEER. The CDR3 consists of 15 residues. On this clone itself: Its matching antigen is unknown.

Sequenced material: PBMCs. This chain links TRBV4-3 with TRBJ1-1; 9 positions agree with TRBD1. The receptor comes from a woman aged 25 to 39 in good health and CMV-seronegative. The CDR3 loop is CASSQGDRVNTEAFF. In DNA form, the CDR3 reads TGCGCCAGCAGCCAAGGGGACAGGGTGAACACTGAAGCTTTCTTT.